The 20 T cell receptor beta chains below were found in one sample sequenced in a study of T-cell memory formation after mild COVID-19. Each CDR3 protein gets one entry after TCRdb re-called the 5' RACE reads with MiXCR. The table has 130,000 to 150,000 distinct CDR3 sequences, roughly 21% seen once. The sequenced sample consisted of PBMCs or a T cell subset sorted from them (not recorded which). These receptors were obtained from an adult woman who had mild COVID-19 (a few samples of this study predate the infection). Cell type and time point are not known.

The chain employs TRBV12-3 or TRBV12-4 and TRBJ1-5, with D hard to call. The CDR3 has 15 amino acids. Trimming pared 3 bases from V and 0 bases from J, leaving 9 bases between. The CDR3 region is CASSFESYSNQPQHF. The DNA of the CDR3 is TGTGCCAGCAGTTTTGAGTCTTATAGCAATCAGCCCCAGCATTTT.

This clonotype was detected a few times. The chain uses TRBV12-3 or TRBV12-4 and TRBJ2-3, with TRBD1 identical over 9 bases. There are 15 residues in the CDR3. V lost 7 bases, J lost 4 bases, and 9 bases stayed unmatched. Here the CDR3 reads CASTPGTGLADTQYF. The CDR3 DNA reads as TGTGCCAGCACCCCCGGGACAGGGCTGGCAGATACGCAGTATTTT.

This clonotype has just a few counts. The rearrangement joins TRBV11-2 to TRBJ1-1; the D is unclear. Germline loops: CDR1 SGHAT, CDR2 FQNNGV. The CDR3 loop spans 14 amino acids. The V and J ends lost 5 bases and 0 bases respectively, with 10 bases between them. The DNA of the CDR3 is TGTGCCAGCAGCGCTAGTAGCGTGAACACTGAAGCTTTCTTT. As protein: CASSASSVNTEAFF.

The V call is TRBV29-1, the J call TRBJ2-7; TRBD1 matches 8 bases. This CDR3 contains 13 residues. Germline CDR1 and CDR2: SQVTM and ANQGSEA. V was pared by 0 bases and J by 7 bases, with 5 bases of the junction left unmatched. The CDR3 reads CSVEEWTGKEQYF. In nucleotides, the CDR3 is TGCAGCGTTGAAGAGTGGACAGGGAAAGAGCAGTACTTC.

This clonotype has just a few counts. It is unclear where the CDR3 begins or ends on the DNA, so no DNA is shown, and the CDR3 is as TCRdb lists it. The chain links TRBV12-3 or TRBV12-4 to TRBJ2-3; TRBD2, the D gene given by the table, was not confirmed from the DNA. The CDR3 comprises 16 residues, both ends counted. This CDR3 reads CASSSSASGRPRTQYF.

This clonotype was observed at least ten times. The chain is built from TRBV24-1 and TRBJ2-1; TRBD2 is a possible D gene (7 bases). The CDR3 covers 16 residues. The V end was cut by 1 base, the J end by 6 bases, with 15 bases between. Germline V gives CDR1 KGHDR, CDR2 SFDVKD. The DNA of the CDR3 is TGTGCCACCAGTGATTTAGGCCGAGGGGGGGTCAATGAGCAGTTCTTC. Translating gives CATSDLGRGGVNEQFF.

The rearrangement uses TRBV4-2 and TRBJ2-4; the match to TRBD2 covers 9 bases. Trimming at V came to 3 bases and at J to 6 bases, leaving 3 bases not matched to a gene. CDR1 is LGHNA and CDR2 is YNFKEQ in the germline V gene. The CDR3 consists of 14 residues. The CDR3 loop reads CASSHDSGRNIQYF. The CDR3 DNA sequence: TGTGCCAGCAGCCATGATAGCGGGAGAAACATTCAGTACTTC.

This chain connects TRBV7-2 to TRBJ2-3; 7 bases match TRBD1. J lost 11 bases, V lost 5 bases, and 13 bases had no gene match. Per germline, CDR1 SGHTA and CDR2 FQGNSA. The CDR3 covers 14 residues. The CDR3 DNA is TGTGCCAGCAGCCCAACAGGACAGGTCTCAAGGCAGTATTTT. It codes for CASSPTGQVSRQYF.

This clonotype was picked up a small number of times. The rearrangement links TRBV6-6 to TRBJ2-7, with D possibly matching TRBD1 (6 bases). The CDR3 is 16 residues long. V was shortened by 5 bases and J by 2 bases, with 19 bases between the two germline ends. Germline CDR1 MNHNY, CDR2 SVGAGI (reference sequence). The CDR3 nucleotides are TGTGCCAGCAGTAGTATCGTAGGGGGTAGGGCCTACGAGCAGTACTTC. Protein sequence: CASSSIVGGRAYEQYF.

The chain employs TRBV5-1 and TRBJ1-1; D perhaps matches TRBD1 (5 bases). The V gene's germline CDR1 is SGHRS and CDR2 YFSETQ. The V gene lost 1 base and the J gene lost 0 bases, with 16 bases spanning the gap. This CDR3 is built from 17 residues. CDR3 DNA: TGCGCCAGCAGCTTGCTTGCGACAGCGAGCATGAACACTGAAGCTTTCTTT. It codes for CASSLLATASMNTEAFF. The whole variable domain, remainder taken from reference TRBV5-1 and TRBJ1-1, is KAGVTQTPRYLIKTRGQQVTLSCSPISGHRSVSWYQQTPGQGLQFLFEYFSETQRNKGNFPGRFSGRQFSNSRSEMNVSTLELGDSALYLCASSLLATASMNTEAFFGQGTRLTVV.

In its sample, this clonotype was seen once. This chain joins TRBV18 and TRBJ1-5, with a weak D call TRBD1 (5 bases). From germline, CDR1 is KGHSH and CDR2 LQKENI. This CDR3 is 14 amino acids long. Trimming left V 3 bases short and J 0 bases short, with 6 bases between. The CDR3 spells CASSPTDSNQPQHF. CDR3 in DNA: TGTGCCAGCTCACCGACAGATAGCAATCAGCCCCAGCATTTT. Supplemented by reference TRBV18 and TRBJ1-5, the full variable domain reads NAGVMQNPRHLVRRRGQEARLRCSPMKGHSHVYWYRQLPEEGLKFMVYLQKENIIDESGMPKERFSAEFPKEGPSILRIQQVVRGDSAAYFCASSPTDSNQPQHFGDGTRLSIL.

In the case of this clonotype: The junction departs from germline at one end; a sequencing error may be responsible. The chain joins TRBV7-2 to TRBJ1-1; the D is unclear. This CDR3 has 16 residues. CDR1 is SGHTA and CDR2 is FQGNSA in the germline V gene. Here the CDR3 DNA reads TGTGCCAGCAGCCTAGCCACGGTGTGGGTCCCCACTGAAGCTTTCTTT. It encodes CASSLATVWVPTEAFF.

The DNA of the CDR3 is TGTGCCAGCCGGCAATTCTATGGCTACACCTTC. Its protein is CASRQFYGYTF. The rearrangement links TRBV6-5 to TRBJ1-2; D is unclear. Germline CDR1 and CDR2: MNHEY and SVGAGI. Trimming left V 8 bases short and J 4 bases short, with 8 bases between. This CDR3 has 11 residues.

This chain uses TRBV24-1 with TRBJ2-7; tentative D call: TRBD2 (7 bases). Germline V gives CDR1 KGHDR, CDR2 SFDVKD. The CDR3 is made up of 14 amino acids. Trimming shortened V by 7 bases and J by 6 bases, and 18 bases separated the two germline ends. The CDR3 DNA sequence: TGTGCCACCAGCCCGGGGGGCTCTATCTCCGAGCAGTACTTC. Its protein is CATSPGGSISEQYF.

DNA of the CDR3: TGCGCCAGCAGCTTGGGGCTAGCGGGGACCACAGATACGCAGTATTTT. Protein: CASSLGLAGTTDTQYF. This sequence joins TRBV5-1 and TRBJ2-3, with 9 bases lining up with TRBD2. In germline, CDR1 is SGHRS, CDR2 YFSETQ. The ends lost 0 bases at V and 2 bases at J; junction bases unmatched: 4. The CDR3 totals 16 residues.

This clonotype has just a few counts. V is TRBV10-3 and J is TRBJ2-7; D possibly corresponds to TRBD2 (6 bases). Trimming shortened V by 7 bases and J by 0 bases, and 13 bases separated the two germline ends. The germline V gene encodes CDR1 ENHRY and CDR2 SYGVKD. The CDR3 totals 14 residues. The CDR3 reads CAIKEGSSSYEQYF. DNA of the CDR3: TGTGCCATCAAGGAGGGGTCCAGCTCCTACGAGCAGTACTTC.

The genes are TRBV4-1 and TRBJ2-5; 13 positions match TRBD2. CDR1 and CDR2 (germline): MGHRA, YSYEKL. V trimming: 3 bases; J trimming: 5 bases; junction bases outside the gene matches: 6. The CDR3 length is 16 residues. The CDR3 coding sequence is TGCGCCAGCAGCCAGATGGGACTAGCGGGGTATGAGACCCAGTACTTC. It encodes CASSQMGLAGYETQYF.

This clonotype occurred a few times. The chain joins TRBV7-8 to TRBJ2-1; 14 bases are shared with TRBD2. Germline V lookup: CDR1 SGHVS, CDR2 FQNEAQ. V lost 5 bases to trimming and J lost 9 bases; unmatched junction nucleotides: 6. This CDR3 comprises 15 residues. The CDR3, as DNA: TGTGCCAGCAGCCTGGGACTAGCGGGAGTCGTTGAGCAGTTCTTC. Translated, it gives CASSLGLAGVVEQFF.

The chain employs TRBV5-5 and TRBJ1-1; D possibly corresponds to TRBD1 (6 bases). V was trimmed by 3 bases and J by 0 bases, leaving 9 bases between them. Per the germline V gene, CDR1 is SGHKS and CDR2 is YYEKEE (reference sequence). CDR3 length equals 14 residues. CDR3 bases: TGTGCCAGCAGCTCGGGACACCTGAACACTGAAGCTTTCTTT. As protein: CASSSGHLNTEAFF.

The V call is TRBV20-1, the J call TRBJ1-1; D remains unclear. This CDR3 region has 12 residues. CDR1 is DFQATT and CDR2 is SNEGSKA in the germline V gene (reference sequence). V gave up 6 bases and J gave up 5 bases, with 13 bases separating them. DNA for the CDR3: TGCAGTGCCAAGGACGGAGGAACTGAAGCTTTCTTT. It yields the protein CSAKDGGTEAFF.